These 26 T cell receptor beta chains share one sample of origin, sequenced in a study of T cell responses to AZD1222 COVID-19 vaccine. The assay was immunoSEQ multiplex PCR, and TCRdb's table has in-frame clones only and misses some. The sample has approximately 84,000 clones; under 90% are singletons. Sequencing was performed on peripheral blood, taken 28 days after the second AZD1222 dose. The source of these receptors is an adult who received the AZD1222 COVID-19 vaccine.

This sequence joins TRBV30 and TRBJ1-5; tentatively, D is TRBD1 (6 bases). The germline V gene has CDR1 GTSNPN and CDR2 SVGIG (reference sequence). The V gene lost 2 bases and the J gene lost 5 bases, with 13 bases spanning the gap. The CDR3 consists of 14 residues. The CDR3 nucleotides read TGTGCCTGGAGTACCGACAGGCTTTATCAGCCCCAGCATTTT. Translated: CAWSTDRLYQPQHF.

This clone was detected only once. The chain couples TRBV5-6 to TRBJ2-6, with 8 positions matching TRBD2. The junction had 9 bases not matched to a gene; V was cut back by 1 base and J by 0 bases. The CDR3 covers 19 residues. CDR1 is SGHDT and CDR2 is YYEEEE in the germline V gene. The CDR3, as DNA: TGTGCCAGCAGCTTGATCACTAGCGGTTGGACCTCTGGGGCCAACGTCCTGACTTTC. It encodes CASSLITSGWTSGANVLTF.

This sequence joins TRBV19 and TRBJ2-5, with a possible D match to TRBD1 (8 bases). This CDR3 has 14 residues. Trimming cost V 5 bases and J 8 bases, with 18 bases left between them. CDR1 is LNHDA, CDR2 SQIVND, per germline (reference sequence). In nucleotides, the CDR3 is TGTGCCAGTAGTGAACAGGGGGGGATGGGTACCCAGTACTTC. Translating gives CASSEQGGMGTQYF. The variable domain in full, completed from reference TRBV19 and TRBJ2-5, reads DGGITQSPKYLFRKEGQNVTLSCEQNLNHDAMYWYRQDPGQGLRLIYYSQIVNDFQKGDIAEGYSVSREKKESFPLTVTSAQKNPTAFYLCASSEQGGMGTQYFGPGTRLLVL.

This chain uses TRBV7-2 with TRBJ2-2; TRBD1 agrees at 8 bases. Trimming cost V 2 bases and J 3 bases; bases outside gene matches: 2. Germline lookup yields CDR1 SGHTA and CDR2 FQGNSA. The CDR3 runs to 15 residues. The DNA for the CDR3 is TGTGCCAGCAGCTTAAACAGGGGGGACACCGGGGAGCTGTTTTTT. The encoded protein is CASSLNRGDTGELFF.

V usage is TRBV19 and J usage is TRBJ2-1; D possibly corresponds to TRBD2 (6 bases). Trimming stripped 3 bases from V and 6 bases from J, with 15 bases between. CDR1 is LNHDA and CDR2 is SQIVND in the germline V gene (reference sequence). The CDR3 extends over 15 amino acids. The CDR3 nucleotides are TGTGCCAGTAGTATTATGGGGTCGGGGGTCAATGAGCAGTTCTTC. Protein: CASSIMGSGVNEQFF.

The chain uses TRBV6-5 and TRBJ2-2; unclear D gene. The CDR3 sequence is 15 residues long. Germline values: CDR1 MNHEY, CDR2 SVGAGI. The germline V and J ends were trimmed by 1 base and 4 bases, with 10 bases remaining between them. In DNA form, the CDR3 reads TGTGCCAGCAGTTACTGGCAGATATCCACCGGGGAGCTGTTTTTT. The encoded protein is CASSYWQISTGELFF.

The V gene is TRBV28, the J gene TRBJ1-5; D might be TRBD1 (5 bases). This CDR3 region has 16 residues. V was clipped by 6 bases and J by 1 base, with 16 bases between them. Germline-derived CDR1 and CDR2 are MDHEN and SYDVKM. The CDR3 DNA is TGTGCCAGCAGGCCCCGAGGCGGGGGGAGCAATCAGCCCCAGCATTTT. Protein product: CASRPRGGGSNQPQHF.

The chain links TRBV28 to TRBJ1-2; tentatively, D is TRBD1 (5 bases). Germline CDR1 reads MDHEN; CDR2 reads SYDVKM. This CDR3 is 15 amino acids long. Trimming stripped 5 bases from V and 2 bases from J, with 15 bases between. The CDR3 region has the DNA TGTGCCAGCAGTGGGGGTTGGATACGGAACTATGGCTACACCTTC. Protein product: CASSGGWIRNYGYTF.

The CDR3 nucleotides read TGTGCCAGCAGTTACGGTTCTCGGGGGCTCGGAAACACCATATATTTT. Its translation: CASSYGSRGLGNTIYF. The chain joins TRBV6-6 to TRBJ1-3; D might be TRBD1 (6 bases). V dropped 2 bases and J dropped 4 bases, with 15 bases sitting between them. This CDR3 has 16 residues. Germline CDR1 reads MNHNY; CDR2 reads SVGAGI (reference sequence).

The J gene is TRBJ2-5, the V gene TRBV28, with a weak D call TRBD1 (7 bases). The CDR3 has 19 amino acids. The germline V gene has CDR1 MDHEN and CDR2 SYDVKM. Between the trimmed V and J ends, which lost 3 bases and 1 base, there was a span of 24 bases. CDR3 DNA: TGTGCCAGCAGTTTCGGGGGTCAGTTAGGGGGCTACCCCCAAGAGACCCAGTACTTC. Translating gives CASSFGGQLGGYPQETQYF.

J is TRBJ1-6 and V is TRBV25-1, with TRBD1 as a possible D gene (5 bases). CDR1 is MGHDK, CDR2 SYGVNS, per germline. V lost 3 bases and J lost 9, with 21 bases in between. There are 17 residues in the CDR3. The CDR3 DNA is TGTGCCAGCAGTGATCGGGCGGGGGGGTCAAAAGGTTCACCCCTCCACTTT. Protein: CASSDRAGGSKGSPLHF.

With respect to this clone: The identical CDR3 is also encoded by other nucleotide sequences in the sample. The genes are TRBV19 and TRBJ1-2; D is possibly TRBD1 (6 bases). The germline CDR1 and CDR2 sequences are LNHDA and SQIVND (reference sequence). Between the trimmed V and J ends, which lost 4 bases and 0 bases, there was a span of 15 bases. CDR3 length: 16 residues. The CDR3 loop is CASSRGLDVTNYGYTF. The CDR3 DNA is TGTGCCAGTAGTAGGGGGCTCGATGTGACTAACTATGGCTACACCTTC.

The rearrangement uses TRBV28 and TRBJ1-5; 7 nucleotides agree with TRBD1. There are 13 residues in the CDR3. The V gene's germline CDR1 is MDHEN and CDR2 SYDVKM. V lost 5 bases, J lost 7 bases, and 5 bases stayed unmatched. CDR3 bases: TGTGCCAGCAGTACAGGGGCGGGGCAGCCCCAGCATTTT. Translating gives CASSTGAGQPQHF.

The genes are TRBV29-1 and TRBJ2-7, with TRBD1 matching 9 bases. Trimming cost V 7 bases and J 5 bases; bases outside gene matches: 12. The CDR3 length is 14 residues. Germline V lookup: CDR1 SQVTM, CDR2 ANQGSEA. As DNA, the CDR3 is TGCAGCGGCAAGACCGGGACAGGGTTCGACGAGCAGTACTTC. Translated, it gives CSGKTGTGFDEQYF.

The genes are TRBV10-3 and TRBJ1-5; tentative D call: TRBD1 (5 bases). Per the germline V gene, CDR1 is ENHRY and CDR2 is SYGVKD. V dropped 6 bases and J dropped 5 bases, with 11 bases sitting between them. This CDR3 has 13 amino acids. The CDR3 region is CAIRGGLDQPQHF. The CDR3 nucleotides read TGTGCCATCAGGGGGGGTTTGGATCAGCCCCAGCATTTT.

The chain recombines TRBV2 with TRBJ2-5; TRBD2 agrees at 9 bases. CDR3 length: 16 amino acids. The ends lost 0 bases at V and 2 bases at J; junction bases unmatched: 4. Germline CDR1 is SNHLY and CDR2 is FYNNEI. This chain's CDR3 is CASSEARTSVQETQYF. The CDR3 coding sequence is TGTGCCAGCAGTGAAGCGAGGACTAGCGTACAAGAGACCCAGTACTTC. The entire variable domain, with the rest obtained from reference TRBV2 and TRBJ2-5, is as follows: EPEVTQTPSHQVTQMGQEVILRCVPISNHLYFYWYRQILGQKVEFLVSFYNNEISEKSEIFDDQFSVERPDGSNFTLKIRSTKLEDSAMYFCASSEARTSVQETQYFGPGTRLLVL.

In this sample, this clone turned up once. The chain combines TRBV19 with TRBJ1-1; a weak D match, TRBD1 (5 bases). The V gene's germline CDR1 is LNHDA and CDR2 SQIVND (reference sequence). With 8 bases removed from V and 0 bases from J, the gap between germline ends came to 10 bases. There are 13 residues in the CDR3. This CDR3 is CASGYRLNTEAFF. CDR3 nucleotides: TGTGCCAGTGGCTACAGGCTGAACACTGAAGCTTTCTTT.

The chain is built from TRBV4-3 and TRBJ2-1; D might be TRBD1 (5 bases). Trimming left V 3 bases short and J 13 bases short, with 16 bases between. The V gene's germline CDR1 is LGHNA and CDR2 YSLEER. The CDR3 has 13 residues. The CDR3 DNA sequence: TGCGCCAGCAGCCAGAGTCCCTTGGGGCTTCAGTTCTTC. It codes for CASSQSPLGLQFF.

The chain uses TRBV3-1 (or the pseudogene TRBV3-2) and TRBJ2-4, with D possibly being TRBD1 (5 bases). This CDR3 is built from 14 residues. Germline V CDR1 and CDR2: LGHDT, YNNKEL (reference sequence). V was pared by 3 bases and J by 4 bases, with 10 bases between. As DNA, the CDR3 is TGTGCCAGCAGCCACGACAGTAAGAAAAACATTCAGTACTTC. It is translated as CASSHDSKKNIQYF.

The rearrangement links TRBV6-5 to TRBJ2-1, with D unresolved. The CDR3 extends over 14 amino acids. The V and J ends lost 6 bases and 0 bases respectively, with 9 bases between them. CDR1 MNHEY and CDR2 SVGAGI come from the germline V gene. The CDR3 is CASSLESSYNEQFF. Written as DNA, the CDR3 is TGTGCCAGCAGCCTGGAGAGCTCCTACAATGAGCAGTTCTTC.

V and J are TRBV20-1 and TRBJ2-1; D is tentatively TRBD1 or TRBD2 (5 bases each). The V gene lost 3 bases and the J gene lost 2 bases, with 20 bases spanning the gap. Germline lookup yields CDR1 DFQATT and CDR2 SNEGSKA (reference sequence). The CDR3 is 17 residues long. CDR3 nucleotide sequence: TGCAGTGCTAGTCCTTCGGGGACGGACCCGACCTACAATGAGCAGTTCTTC. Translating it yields CSASPSGTDPTYNEQFF.

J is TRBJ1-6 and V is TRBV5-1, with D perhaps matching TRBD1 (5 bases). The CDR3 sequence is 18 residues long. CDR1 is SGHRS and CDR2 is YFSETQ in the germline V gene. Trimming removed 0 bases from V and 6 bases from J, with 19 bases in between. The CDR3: CASSLDLRGYAGNSPLHF. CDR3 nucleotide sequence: TGCGCCAGCAGCTTGGACTTGAGGGGTTATGCTGGTAATTCACCCCTCCACTTT.

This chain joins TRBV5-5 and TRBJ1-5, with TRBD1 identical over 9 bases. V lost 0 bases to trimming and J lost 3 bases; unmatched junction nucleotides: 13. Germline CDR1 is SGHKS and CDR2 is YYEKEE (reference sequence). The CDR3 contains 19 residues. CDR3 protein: CASSLAAMLGTGHNQPQHF. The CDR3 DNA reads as TGTGCCAGCAGCTTGGCCGCAATGCTTGGGACAGGGCACAATCAGCCCCAGCATTTT.

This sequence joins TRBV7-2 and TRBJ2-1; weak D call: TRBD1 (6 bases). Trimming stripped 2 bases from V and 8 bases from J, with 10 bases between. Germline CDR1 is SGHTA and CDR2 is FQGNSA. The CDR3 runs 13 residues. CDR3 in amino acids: CASSLTQGHEQFF. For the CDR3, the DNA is TGTGCCAGCAGCTTAACACAGGGCCATGAGCAGTTCTTC. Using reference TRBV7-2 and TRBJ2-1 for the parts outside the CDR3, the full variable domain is GAGVSQSPSNKVTEKGKDVELRCDPISGHTALYWYRQSLGQGLEFLIYFQGNSAPDKSGLPSDRFSAERTGGSVSTLTIQRTQQEDSAVYLCASSLTQGHEQFFGPGTRLTVL.

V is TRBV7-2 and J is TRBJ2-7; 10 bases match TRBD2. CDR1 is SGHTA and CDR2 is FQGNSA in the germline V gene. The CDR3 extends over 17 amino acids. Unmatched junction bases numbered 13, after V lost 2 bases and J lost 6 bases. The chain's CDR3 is CASSLPSGSSRTPEQYF. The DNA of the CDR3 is TGTGCCAGCAGCTTACCTAGCGGGAGCAGTCGCACGCCCGAGCAGTACTTC.

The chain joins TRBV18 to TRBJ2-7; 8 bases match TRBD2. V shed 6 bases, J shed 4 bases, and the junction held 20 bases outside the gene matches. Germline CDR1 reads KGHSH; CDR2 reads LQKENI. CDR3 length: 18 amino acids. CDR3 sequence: CASSLRTATGTRSYEQYF. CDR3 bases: TGTGCCAGCTCTCTCAGGACGGCTACCGGGACTAGGAGTTACGAGCAGTACTTC.